These 17 T cell receptor beta chains share one sample of origin, sequenced in a study of T cells in localized non-small cell lung cancer. Profiling relied on immunoSEQ multiplex PCR, and the TCRdb table lists in-frame clones only, not all of them. Of fewer than 35,000 clones in the sample, roughly nine tenths were seen once. The source was peripheral blood, collected before any cancer treatment. Receptors originate from an older female donor with stage I lung adenocarcinoma.

This clone has more than one count but fewer than ten. The chain links TRBV20-1 to TRBJ1-1; the D is unclear. The germline V gene encodes CDR1 DFQATT and CDR2 SNEGSKA (reference sequence). The CDR3 runs to 11 residues. V shed 5 bases and J shed 8 bases, with 12 bases lying between them. The CDR3 region is CSAHRETEAFF. CDR3 DNA sequence: TGCAGTGCTCACCGGGAGACGGAAGCTTTCTTT.

The chain joins TRBV7-2 to TRBJ2-5, with TRBD2 identical over 7 bases. The CDR3 has 13 residues. Trimming at V came to 0 bases and at J to 5 bases, leaving 0 bases not matched to a gene. CDR1 and CDR2 (germline): SGHTA, FQGNSA. CDR3 sequence (DNA): TGTGCCAGCAGCTTAGCGGGGGGGGAGACCCAGTACTTC. It yields the protein CASSLAGGETQYF. Full variable domain (rest looked up from reference TRBV7-2 and TRBJ2-5): GAGVSQSPSNKVTEKGKDVELRCDPISGHTALYWYRQSLGQGLEFLIYFQGNSAPDKSGLPSDRFSAERTGGSVSTLTIQRTQQEDSAVYLCASSLAGGETQYFGPGTRLLVL.

This rearrangement joins TRBV7-6 to TRBJ2-2; no clear D. The germline V gene encodes CDR1 SGHVS and CDR2 FNYEAQ. V lost 1 base and J lost 6, with 9 bases in between. The CDR3 is 14 residues long. CDR3 sequence (DNA): TGTGCCAGCAGCTTAGACTCTGGGGCCGGGGAGCTGTTTTTT. Amino acid sequence: CASSLDSGAGELFF.

The V and J genes are TRBV19 and TRBJ1-4, with D possibly matching TRBD1 (5 bases). This CDR3 region has 14 residues. Germline V lookup: CDR1 LNHDA, CDR2 SQIVND (reference sequence). V was clipped by 3 bases and J by 4 bases, with 9 bases between them. For the CDR3, the DNA is TGTGCCAGTAGTATGGGACGGAATAATGAAAAACTGTTTTTT. This codes for CASSMGRNNEKLFF.

This sequence joins TRBV7-9 and TRBJ1-6; tentative D call: TRBD1 (5 bases). V was pared by 0 bases and J by 10 bases, with 13 bases between. Germline CDR1 reads SEHNR; CDR2 reads FQNEAQ (reference sequence). The CDR3 is 15 residues long. Here the CDR3 DNA reads TGTGCCAGCAGCTTAGCGGGGGAAGAAGGGTCACCCCTCCACTTT. It codes for CASSLAGEEGSPLHF.

The chain has TRBV6-1 and TRBJ2-5, with a tentative D call TRBD2 (5 bases). This CDR3 is 14 amino acids long. V was clipped by 4 bases and J by 2 bases, with 11 bases between them. Per germline, CDR1 MNHNS and CDR2 SASEGT. CDR3 sequence (DNA): TGTGCCAGCAGTGGATCGGACTTTCAAGAGACCCAGTACTTC. As protein: CASSGSDFQETQYF.

This clone was picked up one time. The rearrangement uses TRBV30 and TRBJ2-7; a weak D match, TRBD2 (6 bases). V was shortened by 1 base and J by 0 bases, with 13 bases between the two germline ends. Germline V gene lookup returns CDR1 GTSNPN and CDR2 SVGIG (reference sequence). There are 15 residues in the CDR3. The CDR3 loop reads CAWSESGRPSYEQYF. In DNA, the CDR3 is TGTGCCTGGAGTGAGAGCGGGCGGCCCTCCTACGAGCAGTACTTC.

This CDR3 reads CASAGTSGYNEQFF. In DNA form, the CDR3 reads TGTGCCAGCGCCGGGACTAGCGGGTACAATGAGCAGTTCTTC. V usage is TRBV18 and J usage is TRBJ2-1; TRBD2 agrees at 12 bases. The CDR3 spans 14 residues. Trimming removed 8 bases from V and 4 bases from J; junction bases left unmatched: 3. Germline CDR1 is KGHSH and CDR2 is LQKENI. Combining the CDR3 with reference TRBV18 and TRBJ2-1 gives the whole variable domain NAGVMQNPRHLVRRRGQEARLRCSPMKGHSHVYWYRQLPEEGLKFMVYLQKENIIDESGMPKERFSAEFPKEGPSILRIQQVVRGDSAAYFCASAGTSGYNEQFFGPGTRLTVL.

The chain joins TRBV30 to TRBJ2-5; 13 bases line up with TRBD2. Trimming cost V 4 bases and J 9 bases; bases outside gene matches: 11. The CDR3 totals 15 residues. CDR1 GTSNPN and CDR2 SVGIG come from the germline V gene (reference sequence). The CDR3, as DNA: TGTGCCTGGACCTCCCCGACTAGCGGGAGGTGGTCCCAGTACTTC. It yields the protein CAWTSPTSGRWSQYF. Full variable domain (remainder filled in from reference TRBV30 and TRBJ2-5): SQTIHQWPATLVQPVGSPLSLECTVEGTSNPNLYWYRQAAGRGLQLLFYSVGIGQISSEVPQNLSASRPQDRQFILSSKKLLLSDSGFYLCAWTSPTSGRWSQYFGPGTRLLVL.

The chain has TRBV6-1 and TRBJ2-3, with 7 bases aligning to TRBD2. Germline V lookup: CDR1 MNHNS, CDR2 SASEGT. Trimming cost V 2 bases and J 0 bases; bases outside gene matches: 5. The CDR3 is 16 amino acids. The CDR3 loop reads CASSEWWEGSTDTQYF. The CDR3 DNA follows: TGTGCCAGCAGTGAATGGTGGGAGGGTAGCACAGATACGCAGTATTTT.

The chain joins TRBV25-1 to TRBJ1-2; D gene ambiguous. V gave up 3 bases and J gave up 2 bases, with 7 bases separating them. CDR3 length: 13 amino acids. Germline assignment: CDR1 MGHDK and CDR2 SYGVNS. CDR3 amino acids: CASSDLYNYGYTF. In DNA, the CDR3 is TGTGCCAGCAGTGATTTGTACAACTATGGCTACACCTTC.

This chain joins TRBV10-2 and TRBJ1-5; no definite D call. Germline loops: CDR1 WSHSY, CDR2 SAAADI. Trimming stripped 2 bases from V and 1 base from J, with 6 bases between. This CDR3 is built from 14 residues. For the CDR3, the DNA is TGCGCCAGCAGTGAGATGTGGAGCAATCAGCCCCAGCATTTT. Its protein is CASSEMWSNQPQHF.

The V gene is TRBV5-4, the J gene TRBJ1-2; 9 nucleotides line up with TRBD1. Per germline, CDR1 SGHNT and CDR2 YYREEE (reference sequence). The J segment lost 4 bases and the V segment lost 9 bases, leaving 7 bases of the junction unmatched. There are 13 residues in the CDR3. The DNA for the CDR3 is TGTGCCACCCGGGACAGGGCCCTCTATGGCTACACCTTC. Translating it yields CATRDRALYGYTF.

This chain joins TRBV7-2 and TRBJ2-7; D is possibly TRBD1 or TRBD2 (6 bases each). The germline V gene has CDR1 SGHTA and CDR2 FQGNSA. V gave up 4 bases and J gave up 5 bases, with 18 bases separating them. The CDR3 runs 15 residues. The CDR3 reads CASSSRGGGFNEQYF. DNA for the CDR3: TGTGCCAGCAGCTCCCGAGGGGGAGGTTTTAACGAGCAGTACTTC. The full variable domain, its missing parts supplied by reference TRBV7-2 and TRBJ2-7, is GAGVSQSPSNKVTEKGKDVELRCDPISGHTALYWYRQSLGQGLEFLIYFQGNSAPDKSGLPSDRFSAERTGGSVSTLTIQRTQQEDSAVYLCASSSRGGGFNEQYFGPGTRLTVT.

The gene calls are TRBV19 and TRBJ1-1; 10 positions match TRBD1. From germline, CDR1 is LNHDA and CDR2 SQIVND (reference sequence). The ends lost 5 bases at V and 4 bases at J; junction bases unmatched: 7. The CDR3 runs 15 residues. This CDR3 is CASSPPDRGGTEAFF. The CDR3 bases are TGTGCCAGTAGTCCACCGGACAGGGGGGGCACTGAAGCTTTCTTT.

This chain uses TRBV30 with TRBJ1-3; perhaps TRBD1 as D (5 bases). The CDR3 consists of 13 residues. Germline lookup yields CDR1 GTSNPN and CDR2 SVGIG (reference sequence). V was trimmed by 5 bases and J by 0 bases, leaving 8 bases between them. As DNA, the CDR3 is TGTGCCTGGGACAGCAGCTCTGGAAACACCATATATTTT. Residues: CAWDSSSGNTIYF.

The rearrangement links TRBV7-8 to TRBJ1-1, with 8 bases identical to TRBD1. V dropped 4 bases and J dropped 4; count of bases not matched to a gene: 11. This CDR3 spans 16 amino acids. In germline, CDR1 is SGHVS, CDR2 FQNEAQ. The CDR3 coding sequence is TGTGCCAGCAGCTACGTCGGACAGGGCGGGGGCACTGAAGCTTTCTTT. Encoded protein: CASSYVGQGGGTEAFF.